These 23 T cell receptor beta chains came from one sample sequenced in a study of cytomegalovirus exposure and HLA in healthy donors. The PCR made use of 60 Vbeta and 13 Jbeta primers. Measured with immunoSEQ multiplex PCR; TCRdb has only the in-frame clones, and not every one. The table includes over 200,000 clones, 75% to 85% detected once. Input material: PBMCs. These TCRs come from a woman aged 55-70 years in good health and CMV-seropositive.

The chain couples TRBV13 to TRBJ2-7, with TRBD2 as a possible D gene (5 bases). The CDR3 sequence is 14 residues long. Germline CDR1 PRHDT, CDR2 FYEKMQ (reference sequence). V was cut by 5 bases and J by 9 bases, with 20 bases left in between. DNA for the CDR3: TGTGCCAGCAGCCCCCGGGCCCGCACGGGGAGGCAGTACTTC. Its translation is CASSPRARTGRQYF.

The V gene is TRBV19, the J gene TRBJ2-7; D is possibly TRBD2 (6 bases). This CDR3 has 14 residues. Between the trimmed V and J ends, which lost 2 bases and 2 bases, there was a span of 10 bases. Germline V gene sequence: CDR1 LNHDA, CDR2 SQIVND (reference sequence). Written as DNA, the CDR3 is TGTGCCAGTAGTATACGGCGGGGTCCCTACGAGCAGTACTTC. Protein product: CASSIRRGPYEQYF.

This chain joins TRBV28 and TRBJ1-2; D possibly corresponds to TRBD1 (5 bases). The germline CDR1 and CDR2 sequences are MDHEN and SYDVKM. The CDR3 extends over 13 amino acids. V was pared by 8 bases and J by 4 bases, with 14 bases between. For the CDR3, the DNA is TGTGCCAGCCGCCGGAACCAGGGCTATGGCTACACCTTC. Translated, it gives CASRRNQGYGYTF.

The chain joins TRBV19 to TRBJ2-7, with D perhaps TRBD2 (6 bases). The length of the CDR3 is 15 residues. V gave up 1 base and J gave up 2 bases, with 12 bases separating them. Germline CDR1 and CDR2: LNHDA and SQIVND (reference sequence). CDR3 sequence (DNA): TGTGCCAGTAGTATAGCCCCCGGGAGCCCCTACGAGCAGTACTTC. Its protein product is CASSIAPGSPYEQYF.

The CDR3 reads CASSSETTGWYEQYF. The CDR3 DNA is TGTGCCAGCAGTTCCGAAACGACAGGGTGGTACGAGCAGTACTTC. The V gene is TRBV28, the J gene TRBJ2-7; 7 bases agree with TRBD1. Per germline, CDR1 MDHEN and CDR2 SYDVKM. This CDR3 contains 15 residues. V was clipped by 4 bases and J by 4 bases; unmatched bases: 10.

The chain employs TRBV5-4 and TRBJ1-1; TRBD1 aligns across 9 bases. There are 20 residues in the CDR3. V gave up 4 bases and J gave up 2 bases; unmatched junction bases: 21. Germline CDR1 is SGHNT and CDR2 is YYREEE (reference sequence). CDR3 region: CASSGTGTGIRPSYNTEAFF. Here the CDR3 DNA reads TGTGCCAGCAGCGGGACCGGGACAGGGATTCGTCCGTCATACAACACTGAAGCTTTCTTT.

V and J are TRBV18 and TRBJ1-1, with D unresolved. CDR1 is KGHSH and CDR2 is LQKENI in the germline V gene. The CDR3 runs 14 residues. The V end was cut by 6 bases, the J end by 1 base, with 12 bases between. The CDR3, as DNA: TGTGCCAGCTCTCTTCAGCAGGAGAACACTGAAGCTTTCTTT. Residues: CASSLQQENTEAFF. The variable domain in full, with the rest retrieved from reference TRBV18 and TRBJ1-1, is NAGVMQNPRHLVRRRGQEARLRCSPMKGHSHVYWYRQLPEEGLKFMVYLQKENIIDESGMPKERFSAEFPKEGPSILRIQQVVRGDSAAYFCASSLQQENTEAFFGQGTRLTVV.

J is TRBJ1-1 and V is TRBV7-9; D uncertain. There are 17 residues in the CDR3. Looked up from germline, CDR1 is SEHNR and CDR2 is FQNEAQ (reference sequence). The V gene lost 4 bases and the J gene lost 1 base, with 19 bases spanning the gap. This CDR3 reads CASSSPWVLGSNTEAFF. CDR3 DNA sequence: TGTGCCAGCAGCTCCCCCTGGGTACTGGGCTCGAACACTGAAGCTTTCTTT.

For this clone: One junction end does not reproduce the germline sequence, and a read error may be involved. The J gene is TRBJ2-5, the V gene TRBV7-2, with D possibly being TRBD2 (7 bases). CDR3 length: 14 amino acids. CDR1 SGHTA and CDR2 FQGNSA come from the germline V gene. The CDR3 reads CASSLSGGQEAQYF. The DNA of the CDR3 is TGTGCCAGCAGCTTATCGGGGGGCCAAGAGGCCCAGTACTTC.

This chain connects TRBV9 to TRBJ2-2; TRBD2 agrees at 7 bases. Trimming removed 4 bases from V and 1 base from J; junction bases left unmatched: 10. The CDR3 runs to 17 residues. Per the germline V gene, CDR1 is SGDLS and CDR2 is YYNGEE. CDR3 sequence: CASSSSRGGGNTGELFF. CDR3 nucleotides: TGTGCCAGCAGCTCTAGTCGGGGCGGGGGGAACACCGGGGAGCTGTTTTTT.

The V call is TRBV6-4, the J call TRBJ2-1, with 7 bases that match TRBD2. CDR1 MRHNA and CDR2 SNTAGT come from the germline V gene. The CDR3 runs 13 residues. V was clipped by 4 bases and J by 7 bases; unmatched bases: 4. The CDR3 spells CASSVRGVNEQFF. CDR3 in DNA: TGTGCCAGCAGTGTCCGGGGGGTGAATGAGCAGTTCTTC.

CDR3 in amino acids: CASSLLAGGTDTQYF. For the CDR3, the DNA is TGTGCCAGCAGCTTGCTGGCGGGAGGGACAGATACGCAGTATTTT. J is TRBJ2-3 and V is TRBV5-4; TRBD2 aligns across 9 bases. The germline CDR1 and CDR2 sequences are SGHNT and YYREEE (reference sequence). V trimming: 1 base; J trimming: 3 bases; junction bases outside the gene matches: 3. There are 15 residues in the CDR3.

The chain has TRBV6-5 and TRBJ2-5, with 8 bases lining up with TRBD1. This CDR3 is 15 amino acids long. Losses at the gene ends were 6 bases for V and 0 bases for J; bases not matched to a gene: 6. Germline V gene lookup returns CDR1 MNHEY and CDR2 SVGAGI. This CDR3 is CASRRDRFYQETQYF. In DNA, the CDR3 is TGTGCCAGCAGGCGGGACAGGTTTTACCAAGAGACCCAGTACTTC.

This chain joins TRBV29-1 and TRBJ1-2, with 7 bases aligning to TRBD1. The length of the CDR3 is 13 residues. The V and J ends lost 8 bases and 8 bases, in that order; junction bases with no gene match: 14. Germline-derived CDR1 and CDR2 are SQVTM and ANQGSEA. The CDR3 region is CSSRTGSSYGYTF. DNA of the CDR3: TGCAGCTCCCGGACAGGATCATCCTACGGCTACACCTTC.

For the CDR3, the DNA is TGTGCCAGCAGCGGACAGGGTTTTGAGCAGTTCTTC. Protein: CASSGQGFEQFF. The gene calls are TRBV7-6 and TRBJ2-1; 8 positions match TRBD1. The V gene end was trimmed by 5 bases and the J gene end by 9 bases; junction bases not matched to a gene: 3. Germline V gene lookup returns CDR1 SGHVS and CDR2 FNYEAQ. The CDR3 is 12 residues long.

The V gene is TRBV5-1, the J gene TRBJ2-7, with 8 bases matching TRBD1. J lost 3 bases, V lost 2 bases, and 4 bases had no gene match. The CDR3 loop spans 14 amino acids. CDR1 SGHRS and CDR2 YFSETQ come from the germline V gene. CDR3 sequence: CASSFGQGFYEQYF. CDR3 bases: TGCGCCAGCAGCTTCGGACAGGGCTTCTACGAGCAGTACTTC.

The J gene is TRBJ1-3, the V gene TRBV7-6; D may be TRBD1 (5 bases). Trimming removed 3 bases at V and 0 bases at J, with 12 bases between. The CDR3 has 16 residues. The germline CDR1 and CDR2 sequences are SGHVS and FNYEAQ. Here the CDR3 DNA reads TGTGCCAGCAGCTTCAGGGCCGATAGCTCTGGAAACACCATATATTTT. Residues: CASSFRADSSGNTIYF.

V is TRBV19 and J is TRBJ2-7, with TRBD2 as a possible D gene (8 bases). Trimming pared 3 bases from V and 5 bases from J, leaving 20 bases between. The CDR3 has 16 residues. CDR1 and CDR2 (germline): LNHDA, SQIVND (reference sequence). The CDR3 is CASSIGGAGQNHEQYF. In DNA form, the CDR3 reads TGTGCCAGTAGTATCGGGGGGGCGGGACAGAACCACGAGCAGTACTTC.

J is TRBJ2-7 and V is TRBV2, with TRBD1 matching 7 bases. The V gene's germline CDR1 is SNHLY and CDR2 FYNNEI. This CDR3 is 13 amino acids long. The J segment lost 2 bases and the V segment lost 6 bases, leaving 4 bases of the junction unmatched. The chain's CDR3 is CASRRQGTYEQYF. CDR3 nucleotides: TGTGCCAGCAGAAGACAGGGCACCTACGAGCAGTACTTC.

This clone was counted a few times. This chain connects TRBV4-1 to TRBJ1-2; D gene unclear. The ends were cut back, 1 base at V and 0 bases at J, with 9 bases in the middle. The CDR3 sequence is 15 residues long. Germline V gene sequence: CDR1 MGHRA, CDR2 YSYEKL. The CDR3, as DNA: TGCGCCAGCAGCCAAGGAGGCGGTACTAACTATGGCTACACCTTC. This gives the protein CASSQGGGTNYGYTF.

The genes are TRBV5-5 and TRBJ1-1; a weak D match, TRBD1 (6 bases). Germline V gene sequence: CDR1 SGHKS, CDR2 YYEKEE (reference sequence). The CDR3 runs to 13 residues. The V end was cut by 0 bases, the J end by 3 bases, with 6 bases between. The CDR3 region has the DNA TGTGCCAGCAGCTTGGCAGGGGACACTGAAGCTTTCTTT. The encoded protein is CASSLAGDTEAFF. The full variable domain, rest sourced from reference TRBV5-5 and TRBJ1-1, is DAGVTQSPTHLIKTRGQQVTLRCSPISGHKSVSWYQQVLGQGPQFIFQYYEKEERGRGNFPDRFSARQFPNYSSELNVNALLLGDSALYLCASSLAGDTEAFFGQGTRLTVV.

The chain uses TRBV2 and TRBJ1-1; D unclear. CDR1 SNHLY and CDR2 FYNNEI come from the germline V gene. CDR3 size: 13 residues. V gave up 2 bases and J gave up 2 bases, with 6 bases separating them. In DNA form, the CDR3 reads TGTGCCAGCAGTGAACAGGTTAACACTGAAGCTTTCTTT. Translation gives CASSEQVNTEAFF.

The gene calls are TRBV7-9 and TRBJ1-4; D is ambiguous. The CDR3 contains 17 residues. Germline V CDR1 and CDR2: SEHNR, FQNEAQ (reference sequence). V lost 6 bases and J lost 3, with 20 bases in between. Here the CDR3 reads CASSPQRSGHPNEKLFF. CDR3 bases: TGTGCCAGCAGTCCTCAACGATCTGGGCACCCTAATGAAAAACTGTTTTTT.